Given below is one T cell receptor beta chain in context. Its target is not known. CDR1 is SEHNR and CDR2 is FQNEAQ in the germline V gene (reference sequence). There are 15 residues in the CDR3. V lost 6 bases to trimming and J lost 1 base, with 15 bases between them. This record comes from a study of OX40 agonist ivuxolimab in advanced cancers. Points from the study as a whole: At doses 0.1 to 3.0 mg/kg, CD4+ and CD8+ clones expanded. Some nonresponders likewise displayed low normalized T-cell clonal expansion.

The repertoire was sequenced with immunoSEQ multiplex PCR; TCRdb's copy has only in-frame clones and lacks some. In the table there are more than 45,000 clones, more than 85% of which are singletons. The sample here was CD4+ or CD8+ T cells sorted from blood, taken in a trial of the OX40 agonist ivuxolimab. The TCR originated in an adult with an advanced solid tumor such as melanoma, head and neck, liver or kidney cancer. The chain is built from TRBV7-9 and TRBJ1-2; D remains unclear. The chain's CDR3 is CASRQTDGLNYGYTF. The CDR3 region has the DNA TGTGCCAGCAGACAGACGGACGGACTTAACTATGGCTACACCTTC.